Detailed here is one TCR beta chain. These data originate in a study of blood T cell repertoires in COVID-19. The CDR3 runs 16 residues. Trimming took 0 bases from V and 0 from J, leaving 11 bases between them. Germline V gene data show CDR1 as SGHNT and CDR2 as YYREEE (reference sequence). Sequencing used immunoSEQ multiplex PCR; TCRdb keeps in-frame clones, though not all of them. This repertoire shows 200,000 to 300,000 clones, approximately 86% found once; its top ten account for roughly 4.9%. V usage is TRBV5-4 and J usage is TRBJ2-3; D perhaps matches TRBD2 (5 bases). Sequences were obtained from peripheral blood. The sequence came from an older woman with COVID-19, enrolled during active disease. The CDR3, as DNA: TGTGCCAGCAGCTTGGCACGGCGGGCCAGCACAGATACGCAGTATTTT. This translates into CASSLARRASTDTQYF.